The 20 T cell receptor beta chains presented below share a single source sample, sequenced in a study of CD8 T cells in Susac syndrome (dated by TCRdb to between 2018 and 2021). Library preparation used the immunoSEQ multiplex PCR assay. RNA was extracted with the RNeasy kit and roughly 0.45 to 1 ug was reverse transcribed using random hexamers. The public reads were quality trimmed at Q25 with fastp and then assembled into clones with MiXCR by TCRdb, keeping productive beta chains. One record per CDR3 amino acid sequence lists the most common genes and DNA. The sample table holds under 200,000 distinct CDR3 sequences, of which approximately 95% were seen once. The top ten hold 0.15% to 0.2% of the sample. What was sequenced was CD8+ T cells from PBMCs. Every receptor here comes from a human donor with multiple sclerosis.

The rearrangement links TRBV5-4 to TRBJ2-2, with D maybe TRBD1 (5 bases). Trimming stripped 5 bases from V and 4 bases from J, with 12 bases between. This CDR3 is built from 14 residues. Germline lookup yields CDR1 SGHNT and CDR2 YYREEE (reference sequence). CDR3 bases: TGTGCCAGCAGGGCCGATGGGGCCACCGGGGAGCTGTTTTTT. It translates to CASRADGATGELFF.

The chain has TRBV9 and TRBJ2-3; 10 bases are shared with TRBD1. Per the germline V gene, CDR1 is SGDLS and CDR2 is YYNGEE. The V segment lost 0 bases and the J segment 3 bases; nucleotides outside the gene matches: 4. This CDR3 has 16 amino acids. The CDR3 reads CASSVGQGAPTDTQYF. The CDR3 DNA reads as TGTGCCAGCAGCGTAGGACAGGGGGCGCCAACAGATACGCAGTATTTT.

The chain joins TRBV11-2 to TRBJ2-7, with D hard to call. The CDR3 spans 13 residues. V was pared by 2 bases and J by 4 bases, with 9 bases between. Germline lookup yields CDR1 SGHAT and CDR2 FQNNGV. CDR3 region: CASSLRSAYEQYF. The CDR3 bases are TGTGCCAGCAGCTTAAGGTCAGCTTACGAGCAGTACTTC.

The chain recombines TRBV27 with TRBJ1-1; no clear D gene. The germline V gene encodes CDR1 MNHEY and CDR2 SMNVEV (reference sequence). The V end lost 3 bases, the J end lost 7 bases, and 12 bases lay between the germline ends. The CDR3 has 13 amino acids. The CDR3 is CASSLSHRNEAFF. CDR3 in DNA: TGTGCCAGCAGTTTGAGTCACAGAAATGAAGCTTTCTTT.

V and J are TRBV11-2 and TRBJ2-1, with a weak D call TRBD1 (7 bases). Germline CDR1 SGHAT, CDR2 FQNNGV. Trimming cost V 1 base and J 6 bases, with 13 bases left between them. The CDR3 covers 15 residues. The CDR3 nucleotides are TGTGCCAGCAGCTTAGGCAGGGGGGATGGCAATGAGCAGTTCTTC. Protein product: CASSLGRGDGNEQFF.

The chain joins TRBV6-5 to TRBJ2-1; 7 bases match TRBD1. The J segment lost 7 bases and the V segment lost 5 bases, leaving 2 bases of the junction unmatched. This CDR3 has 12 residues. Germline V lookup: CDR1 MNHEY, CDR2 SVGAGI. The CDR3 nucleotides are TGTGCCAGCAGTGCACAGGGGAATGAGCAGTTCTTC. This encodes CASSAQGNEQFF.

This clonotype was counted between two and nine times. V is TRBV9 and J is TRBJ2-3; D uncertain. CDR3 length: 12 amino acids. The germline gives CDR1 SGDLS, CDR2 YYNGEE. V lost 2 bases and J lost 3, with 4 bases in between. DNA for the CDR3: TGTGCCAGCAGCGTGGGGACAGATACGCAGTATTTT. The encoded protein is CASSVGTDTQYF.

The rearrangement joins TRBV29-1 to TRBJ1-1; D call uncertain. The CDR3 consists of 16 residues. V lost 4 bases to trimming and J lost 0 bases, with 18 bases between them. Germline V gene data show CDR1 as SQVTM and CDR2 as ANQGSEA. The CDR3 DNA reads TGCAGCGTTGGGGGTGCGCCAGAGGTCATGAACACTGAAGCTTTCTTT. Translating it yields CSVGGAPEVMNTEAFF.

The chain links TRBV25-1 to TRBJ1-2; D is perhaps TRBD1 (6 bases). The CDR3 runs to 13 residues. The germline gives CDR1 MGHDK, CDR2 SYGVNS. Between the trimmed V and J ends, which lost 3 bases and 5 bases, there was a span of 10 bases. The CDR3 bases are TGTGCCAGCAGTGATGGGACAATTTATGGCTACACCTTC. Its translation: CASSDGTIYGYTF.

The chain is built from TRBV7-9 and TRBJ2-5; D call uncertain. There are 14 residues in the CDR3. Looked up from germline, CDR1 is SEHNR and CDR2 is FQNEAQ (reference sequence). V gave up 0 bases and J gave up 2 bases, with 7 bases separating them. This chain's CDR3 is CASSLAPEQETQYF. In nucleotides, the CDR3 is TGTGCCAGCAGCTTAGCCCCCGAACAAGAGACCCAGTACTTC.

This clonotype was seen once. The genes are TRBV9 and TRBJ2-3; no definite D call. Germline CDR1 is SGDLS and CDR2 is YYNGEE. Trimming took 0 bases from V and 4 from J, leaving 12 bases between them. The CDR3 contains 15 residues. This CDR3 reads CASSVAGSKADTQYF. CDR3 sequence (DNA): TGTGCCAGCAGCGTAGCGGGTTCGAAAGCAGATACGCAGTATTTT. The full variable domain, completed using reference TRBV9 and TRBJ2-3, is DSGVTQTPKHLITATGQRVTLRCSPRSGDLSVYWYQQSLDQGLQFLIQYYNGEERAKGNILERFSAQQFPDLHSELNLSSLELGDSALYFCASSVAGSKADTQYFGPGTRLTVL.

CDR3: CSAEGGMGSPTEAFF. The CDR3 DNA is TGCAGCGCCGAGGGGGGCATGGGCTCTCCCACTGAAGCTTTCTTT. V gene TRBV29-1 combines with J gene TRBJ1-1; D perhaps matches TRBD1 (6 bases). CDR1 is SQVTM, CDR2 ANQGSEA, per germline. CDR3 length: 15 amino acids. Trimming pared 7 bases from V and 4 bases from J, leaving 22 bases between.

The chain recombines TRBV5-1 with TRBJ2-7; D tentatively reads TRBD1 or TRBD2 (5 bases each). V lost 4 bases, J lost 9 bases, and 20 bases lay in between. The CDR3 has 14 amino acids. Germline assignment: CDR1 SGHRS and CDR2 YFSETQ. The CDR3 reads CASSPEWDGRGQYF. The CDR3 coding sequence is TGCGCCAGCAGCCCCGAATGGGACGGCCGCGGGCAGTACTTC.

This clonotype was recorded once. The chain joins TRBV3-1 to TRBJ2-7; a possible D gene is TRBD1 (6 bases). The CDR3 is 14 residues long. The V end was cut by 3 bases, the J end by 3 bases, with 12 bases between. CDR1 is LGHDT and CDR2 is YNNKEL in the germline V gene (reference sequence). The CDR3 DNA is TGTGCCAGCAGCCACAGGGGACCTTACTACGAGCAGTACTTC. Amino acid sequence: CASSHRGPYYEQYF.

This clonotype was seen once. The V gene is TRBV29-1, the J gene TRBJ1-2; 10 bases align to TRBD1. Germline CDR1 is SQVTM and CDR2 is ANQGSEA. Unmatched junction bases numbered 9, after V lost 1 base and J lost 7 bases. The length of the CDR3 is 15 residues. The CDR3 is CSVEVRTGGFVGYTF. The CDR3 coding sequence is TGCAGCGTTGAAGTCCGGACAGGGGGATTCGTTGGCTACACCTTC. Using reference TRBV29-1 and TRBJ1-2 for the parts outside the CDR3, the full variable domain is SAVISQKPSRDICQRGTSLTIQCQVDSQVTMMFWYRQQPGQSLTLIATANQGSEATYESGFVIDKFPISRPNLTFSTLTVSNMSPEDSSIYLCSVEVRTGGFVGYTFGSGTRLTVV.

The chain combines TRBV3-1 with TRBJ2-7; tentative D call: TRBD1 (5 bases). The CDR3 totals 15 residues. CDR1 and CDR2 (germline): LGHDT, YNNKEL (reference sequence). V lost 1 base and J 6 bases, leaving 16 bases between the germline ends. CDR3 protein: CASSQGQGYRSEQYF. In nucleotides, the CDR3 is TGTGCCAGCAGCCAAGGGCAGGGATATCGTAGCGAGCAGTACTTC.

The rearrangement links TRBV12-3 or TRBV12-4 to TRBJ2-3; 9 nucleotides line up with TRBD2. V lost 8 bases, J lost 9 bases, and 12 bases stayed unmatched. This CDR3 is 14 amino acids long. The CDR3 loop is CASSPGGGAWTQYF. The DNA for the CDR3 is TGTGCCAGCTCCCCCGGCGGGGGGGCTTGGACGCAGTATTTT.

The CDR3 protein is CANPDSASGKETQYF. Here the CDR3 DNA reads TGTGCCAACCCGGACTCGGCCTCTGGGAAAGAGACCCAGTACTTC. The chain combines TRBV2 with TRBJ2-5; tentatively, D is TRBD2 (5 bases). Trimming cost V 10 bases and J 3 bases, with 21 bases left between them. CDR1 and CDR2 from the germline V gene are SNHLY and FYNNEI. CDR3 size: 15 residues.

The J gene is TRBJ2-7, the V gene TRBV6-5; possibly TRBD1 or TRBD2 for D (5 bases each). Germline CDR1 is MNHEY and CDR2 is SVGAGI. V was shortened by 7 bases and J by 7 bases, with 17 bases between the two germline ends. CDR3 length equals 13 residues. CDR3 amino acids: CASKGTGLWEQYF. As DNA, the CDR3 is TGTGCCAGCAAAGGGACGGGCCTCTGGGAGCAGTACTTC.

The chain combines TRBV5-6 with TRBJ1-1; D gene ambiguous. V was cut by 2 bases and J by 4 bases, with 12 bases left in between. Per the germline V gene, CDR1 is SGHDT and CDR2 is YYEEEE. The CDR3 has 14 residues. CDR3 coding DNA: TGTGCCAGCAGCTTCGGCGGGTCCCCCACTGAAGCTTTCTTT. Protein: CASSFGGSPTEAFF.